A selection of T cell receptor beta chains follows, all from one sample in a study of Graves' ophthalmopathy and Graves' hyperthyroidism. MiXCR, applied by TCRdb to the multiplex PCR reads, yields one record per CDR3 protein. Found here are approximately 500,000 distinct CDR3 sequences, 13% to 15% of them singletons; the top ten hold over 7.5%. The sequencing input was blood. These receptors were obtained from a woman in her thirties with Graves' ophthalmopathy. The CDR3 runs from the conserved cysteine through the conserved F or W. The D gene is left open where the match is weak. Only some rows state a clone size, as once, few, many or a class for expanded clones.

TRBV5-1	many	TRBJ2-7	TRBD1	CASSWDRAHEQYF	TGCGCCAGCAGTTGGGACAGGGCCCACGAGCAGTACTTC
TRBV12-3/TRBV12-4	many	TRBJ2-2	TRBD2	CASSRTSNIGELFF	TGTGCCAGCAGCCGGACTAGTAATATCGGGGAGCTGTTTTTT
TRBV30	many	TRBJ2-7	.	CAWSVRGSAYEQYF	TGTGCCTGGAGTGTACGGGGCTCTGCCTACGAGCAGTACTTC
TRBV19	many	TRBJ2-7	TRBD1	CASSIKQPGQGAYEQYF	TGTGCCAGTAGTATAAAGCAACCGGGACAGGGCGCCTACGAGCAGTACTTC
TRBV12-3/TRBV12-4	many	TRBJ2-7	.	CASSGGHEQYF	TGTGCCAGCAGTGGGGGCCACGAGCAGTACTTC
TRBV10-2	many	TRBJ1-1	.	CASSTGAGTEAFF	TGCGCCAGCAGTACCGGGGCCGGCACTGAAGCTTTCTTT
TRBV6-1	few	TRBJ2-7	.	CASSGPAGAGYGEQYF	TGTGCCAGCAGTGGTCCGGCCGGCGCCGGTTACGGCGAGCAGTACTTC
TRBV20-1	many	TRBJ1-5	.	CSARDGMNQPQHF	TGCAGTGCTAGGGACGGAATGAATCAGCCCCAGCATTTT
TRBV5-1	many	TRBJ2-7	.	CASSLRVGLGYEQYF	TGCGCCAGCAGCTTAAGGGTAGGCCTTGGCTACGAGCAGTACTTC
TRBV12-3/TRBV12-4	many	TRBJ2-7	TRBD1	CASRGAGQGAGFVYEQYF	TGTGCCAGCAGGGGGGCTGGACAGGGGGCTGGTTTCGTCTACGAGCAGTACTTC
TRBV14	many	TRBJ1-2	.	CASSQDTRPYMDYGYTF	TGTGCCAGCAGCCAAGATACCCGTCCTTACATGGACTATGGCTACACCTTC
TRBV6-5	many	TRBJ2-7	.	CASKGQLVYEQYF	TGTGCCAGCAAAGGGCAGTTGGTCTACGAGCAGTACTTC
TRBV4-2	many	TRBJ2-5	TRBD2	CASSQPGLEETQYF	TGTGCCAGCAGCCAACCCGGACTAGAAGAGACCCAGTACTTC
TRBV18	many	TRBJ2-5	.	CASSPERRGETQYF	TGTGCCAGCTCACCAGAGCGGAGGGGAGAGACCCAGTACTTC
TRBV12-3/TRBV12-4	many	TRBJ1-2	TRBD1	CASSSTGTGYGYTF	TGTGCCAGCAGTTCGACCGGGACAGGGTATGGCTACACCTTC
TRBV2	.	TRBJ1-2	.	CASSDTPGVGGYTF	TGTGCCAGCAGTGACACACCAGGGGTTGGTGGCTACACCTTC
TRBV29-1	many	TRBJ2-7	.	CSVIPRDPYERYF	TGCAGCGTTATCCCCAGGGACCCCTACGAGCGGTACTTC
TRBV13	many	TRBJ1-1	.	CASSLMGAPEAFF	TGTGCCAGCAGCTTAATGGGGGCGCCTGAAGCTTTCTTT
TRBV3-1	many	TRBJ1-3	TRBD1	CASSQRTGSGNTIYF	TGTGCCAGCAGCCAGCGGACAGGATCGGGAAACACCATATATTTT
TRBV10-3	many	TRBJ2-4	.	CAISESGTNIQYF	TGTGCCATCAGTGAGTCAGGGACAAACATTCAGTACTTC
TRBV6-1	many	TRBJ2-6	.	CASRLQGNFGANVLTF	TGTGCCAGCAGGCTACAGGGTAACTTCGGGGCCAACGTCCTGACTTTC
TRBV27	many	TRBJ2-3	.	CASSFRFYGDTQYF	TGTGCCAGCAGTTTTCGGTTTTATGGAGATACGCAGTATTTT
TRBV27	many	TRBJ1-6	.	CASPDPTLRSSDSPLHF	TGTGCCAGCCCGGATCCGACCTTAAGGAGTAGTGATTCACCCCTCCACTTT
TRBV7-9	many	TRBJ1-1	TRBD1	CASSFTGVTEAFF	TGTGCCAGCAGCTTTACAGGGGTCACTGAAGCTTTCTTT
TRBV7-2	many	TRBJ2-5	.	CASSLVNSRETQYF	TGTGCCAGCAGCTTAGTTAACAGTCGAGAGACCCAGTACTTC
TRBV12-3/TRBV12-4	.	TRBJ1-2	.	CASSFGGLSYGYTF	TGTGCCAGCAGTTTTGGGGGGCTAAGCTATGGCTACACCTTC
TRBV30	.	TRBJ1-5	.	CAWREAGWGVSNQPQHF	TGTGCCTGGAGAGAGGCGGGGTGGGGCGTTAGCAATCAGCCCCAGCATTTT
TRBV5-1	many	TRBJ1-1	.	CASSLFVGNTEAFF	TGCGCCAGCAGCTTGTTTGTGGGGAACACTGAAGCTTTCTTT
TRBV5-1	few	TRBJ2-5	TRBD2	CASSSSRPTTSGGPSTQYF	TGCGCCAGCAGCTCCTCAAGACCCACGACTAGCGGGGGCCCTTCGACCCAGTACTTC
TRBV6-1	many	TRBJ1-2	.	CASSDQGPYGYTF	TGTGCCAGCAGTGACCAGGGGCCCTATGGCTACACCTTC
TRBV28	large	TRBJ2-7	TRBD1	CASSSDRDRDEQYF	TGTGCCAGCAGTTCGGACAGGGACAGGGACGAGCAGTACTTC
TRBV20-1	many	TRBJ2-6	.	CSASSSGANVLTF	TGCAGTGCCAGTAGCTCTGGGGCCAACGTCCTGACTTTC
TRBV15	.	TRBJ2-7	TRBD1	CATSRPLMTGGYEQYF	TGTGCCACCAGCAGACCCCTAATGACAGGGGGCTACGAGCAGTACTTC
TRBV4-1	few	TRBJ1-1	TRBD1	CASSPTGGENTEAFF	TGCGCCAGCAGCCCAACAGGGGGCGAAAACACTGAAGCTTTCTTT
TRBV5-1	.	TRBJ2-7	.	CASSLVGLHYEQYF	TGCGCCAGCAGCTTGGTGGGACTTCACTACGAGCAGTACTTC
TRBV5-1	.	TRBJ2-2	.	CASSLEGRSGELFF	TGCGCCAGCAGCTTGGAGGGGCGCTCCGGGGAGCTGTTTTTT
TRBV2	many	TRBJ2-7	.	CASSEGVSSYEQYF	TGTGCCAGCAGTGAAGGGGTAAGCTCCTACGAGCAGTACTTC
TRBV30	few	TRBJ1-1	TRBD1	CAWSETGRFGTEAFF	TGTGCCTGGAGTGAGACAGGGAGGTTTGGAACTGAAGCTTTCTTT
TRBV10-3	many	TRBJ2-2	TRBD2	CAVAGVNTGELFF	TGTGCCGTAGCGGGAGTGAACACCGGGGAGCTGTTTTTT
TRBV6-4	many	TRBJ2-5	TRBD2	CASSETSGAQETQYF	TGTGCCAGCAGTGAAACTAGCGGAGCACAAGAGACCCAGTACTTC
TRBV11-2	.	TRBJ2-6	.	CASSSGWAGANVLTF	TGTGCCAGCAGCTCTGGGTGGGCTGGGGCCAACGTCCTGACTTTC
TRBV28	many	TRBJ2-5	TRBD1	CASRAGTGGLGGETQYF	TGTGCCAGCAGAGCCGGGACAGGGGGCTTGGGGGGGGAGACCCAGTACTTC